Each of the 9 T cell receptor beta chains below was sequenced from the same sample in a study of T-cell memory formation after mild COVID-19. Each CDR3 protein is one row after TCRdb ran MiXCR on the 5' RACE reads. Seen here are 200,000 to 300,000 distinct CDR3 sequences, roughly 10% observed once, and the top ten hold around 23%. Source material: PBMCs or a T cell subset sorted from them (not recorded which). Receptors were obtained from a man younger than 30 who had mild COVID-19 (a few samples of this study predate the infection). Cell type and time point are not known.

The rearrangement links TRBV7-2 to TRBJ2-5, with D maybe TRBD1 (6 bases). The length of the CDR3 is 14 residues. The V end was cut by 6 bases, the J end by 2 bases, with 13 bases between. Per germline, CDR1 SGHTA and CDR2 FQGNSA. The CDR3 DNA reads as TGTGCCAGCAGACCGGGACACATACAAGAGACCCAGTACTTC. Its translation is CASRPGHIQETQYF.

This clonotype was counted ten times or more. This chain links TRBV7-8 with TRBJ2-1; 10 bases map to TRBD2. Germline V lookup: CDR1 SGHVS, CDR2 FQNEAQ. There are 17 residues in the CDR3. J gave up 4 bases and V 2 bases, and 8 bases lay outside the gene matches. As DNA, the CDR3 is TGTGCCAGCAGCTTAAGGCTAGCGGGGGCGCAATACAATGAGCAGTTCTTC. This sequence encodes CASSLRLAGAQYNEQFF.

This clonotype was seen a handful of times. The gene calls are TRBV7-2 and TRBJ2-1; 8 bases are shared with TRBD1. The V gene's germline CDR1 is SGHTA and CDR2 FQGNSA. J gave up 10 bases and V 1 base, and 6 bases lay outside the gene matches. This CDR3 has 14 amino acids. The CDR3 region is CASSLGDRRGEQFF. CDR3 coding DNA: TGTGCCAGCAGCTTAGGGGACAGGAGGGGGGAGCAGTTCTTC.

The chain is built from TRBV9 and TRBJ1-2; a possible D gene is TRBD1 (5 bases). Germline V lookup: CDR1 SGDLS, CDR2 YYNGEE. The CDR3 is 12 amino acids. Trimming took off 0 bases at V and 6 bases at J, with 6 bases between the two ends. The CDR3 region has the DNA TGTGCCAGCAGCGTAGTAGGGGATGGCTACACCTTC. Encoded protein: CASSVVGDGYTF.

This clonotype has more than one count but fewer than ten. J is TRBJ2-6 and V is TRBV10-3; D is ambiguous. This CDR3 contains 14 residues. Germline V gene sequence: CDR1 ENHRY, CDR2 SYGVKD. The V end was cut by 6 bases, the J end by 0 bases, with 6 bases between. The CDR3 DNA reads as TGTGCCATCAGCCCAGACTCTGGGGCCAACGTCCTGACTTTC. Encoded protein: CAISPDSGANVLTF.

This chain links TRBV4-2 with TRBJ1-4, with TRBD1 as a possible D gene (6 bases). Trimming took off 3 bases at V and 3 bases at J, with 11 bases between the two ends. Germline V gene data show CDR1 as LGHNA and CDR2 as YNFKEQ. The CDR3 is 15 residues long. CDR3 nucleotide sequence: TGTGCCAGCAGCCATGAGGGGGATGCTAATGAAAAACTGTTTTTT. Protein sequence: CASSHEGDANEKLFF.

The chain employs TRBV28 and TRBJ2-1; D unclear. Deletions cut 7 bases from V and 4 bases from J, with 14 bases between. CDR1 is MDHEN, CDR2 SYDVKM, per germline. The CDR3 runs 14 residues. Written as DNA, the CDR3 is TGTGCCAGCAATCGAGGCTTCGGGTACAATGAGCAGTTCTTC. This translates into CASNRGFGYNEQFF.

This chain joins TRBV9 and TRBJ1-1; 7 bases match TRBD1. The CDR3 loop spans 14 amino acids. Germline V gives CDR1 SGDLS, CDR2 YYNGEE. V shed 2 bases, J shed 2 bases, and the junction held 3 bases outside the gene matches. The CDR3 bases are TGTGCCAGCAGCGTGACAGGGCAAAACACTGAAGCTTTCTTT. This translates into CASSVTGQNTEAFF. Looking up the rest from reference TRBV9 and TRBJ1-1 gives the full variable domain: DSGVTQTPKHLITATGQRVTLRCSPRSGDLSVYWYQQSLDQGLQFLIQYYNGEERAKGNILERFSAQQFPDLHSELNLSSLELGDSALYFCASSVTGQNTEAFFGQGTRLTVV.

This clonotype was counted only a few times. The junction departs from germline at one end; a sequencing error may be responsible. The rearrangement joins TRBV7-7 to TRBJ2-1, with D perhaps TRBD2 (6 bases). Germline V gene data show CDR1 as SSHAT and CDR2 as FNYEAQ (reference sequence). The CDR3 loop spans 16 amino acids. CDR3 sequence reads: CASSPTPRGKSNEQFF. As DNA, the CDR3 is TGTGCTAGCAGCCCCACTCCTCGGGGGAAGAGCAATGAGCAGTTCTTC.